The 18 T cell receptor beta chains presented below share a single source sample, sequenced in a study of T cells in Graves' hyperthyroidism and ophthalmopathy. It was RNA transcripts that yielded the amplified TCR beta CDR3 regions. The HTBI primer set drove a first-round RT-PCR of the TCR CDR3. TCRdb ran MiXCR on the multiplex PCR reads and lists one entry per CDR3 protein. This sample has hundreds of thousands of distinct CDR3 sequences, with about 15% found just once. Specimen: blood. The origin of the receptors is a woman aged 35 to 49 with Graves' ophthalmopathy.

This clonotype was detected ten times or more. The chain is built from TRBV28 and TRBJ1-1; D gene ambiguous. Germline V gene data show CDR1 as MDHEN and CDR2 as SYDVKM. Trimming cost V 3 bases and J 0 bases, with 5 bases left between them. The CDR3 runs to 13 residues. The DNA of the CDR3 is TGTGCCAGCAGTTTCCGCTTGAACACTGAAGCTTTCTTT. Protein sequence: CASSFRLNTEAFF.

This clonotype was seen a handful of times. CDR3 protein: CASSLDPAATSSYEQYF. The CDR3 DNA is TGTGCCAGCAGCCTGGACCCCGCCGCCACAAGCTCCTACGAGCAGTACTTC. The gene calls are TRBV11-2 and TRBJ2-7; D not certain. The CDR3 runs to 17 residues. The V gene's germline CDR1 is SGHAT and CDR2 FQNNGV. V shed 5 bases and J shed 0 bases, with 20 bases lying between them.

The sample holds many counts of this clonotype. V and J are TRBV12-5 and TRBJ2-2; D is unresolved. Germline V CDR1 and CDR2: LGHNT, FRNRAP. V was trimmed by 1 base and J by 5 bases, leaving 8 bases between them. The CDR3 loop spans 14 amino acids. In DNA, the CDR3 is TGTGCTAGTGGTTTGGAACAGTGGACCGGGGAGCTGTTTTTT. Translated: CASGLEQWTGELFF.

This clonotype was seen repeatedly, ten times or more. The V call is TRBV6-1, the J call TRBJ1-5; 9 bases agree with TRBD1. Germline CDR1 MNHNS, CDR2 SASEGT. This CDR3 contains 14 residues. V shed 8 bases, J shed 5 bases, and the junction held 7 bases outside the gene matches. DNA of the CDR3: TGTGCCAGCGCGGACAGGGGAAACGATCAGCCCCAGCATTTT. Its translation is CASADRGNDQPQHF.

The table lists this clonotype with many counts. This rearrangement joins TRBV27 to TRBJ1-2; no firm D call. Germline loops: CDR1 MNHEY, CDR2 SMNVEV (reference sequence). CDR3 length: 15 amino acids. The ends were cut back, 10 bases at V and 2 bases at J, with 20 bases in the middle. The CDR3 nucleotides are TGTGCCACCAAAGCCGAGCGACGGGGAAACTATGGCTACACCTTC. Translated, it gives CATKAERRGNYGYTF.

This clonotype turned up a few times. CDR3 region: CASSLKPQRNTGELFF. The CDR3 DNA sequence: TGTGCCAGCAGTTTAAAGCCCCAGAGGAACACCGGGGAGCTGTTTTTT. The V gene is TRBV28, the J gene TRBJ2-2; no firm D call. This CDR3 has 16 residues. Germline CDR1 MDHEN, CDR2 SYDVKM. Between the trimmed V and J ends, which lost 2 bases and 1 base, there was a span of 11 bases.

The chain employs TRBV30 and TRBJ2-7, with D perhaps TRBD1 or TRBD2 (6 bases each). V was trimmed by 3 bases and J by 3 bases, leaving 15 bases between them. The CDR3 loop spans 14 amino acids. The germline V gene has CDR1 GTSNPN and CDR2 SVGIG (reference sequence). CDR3 amino acids: CAWSLQGLSYEQYF. CDR3 coding DNA: TGTGCCTGGAGCCTACAGGGACTTAGCTACGAGCAGTACTTC.

This clonotype was seen repeatedly, ten times or more. The rearrangement links TRBV28 to TRBJ1-1, with a weak D call TRBD1 (5 bases). This CDR3 is 13 amino acids long. Trimming took 3 bases from V and 3 from J, leaving 8 bases between them. Germline values: CDR1 MDHEN, CDR2 SYDVKM. The CDR3 here is CASSFWGDTEAFF. The CDR3 nucleotides are TGTGCCAGCAGTTTCTGGGGGGACACTGAAGCTTTCTTT.

This clonotype was seen many times. The gene calls are TRBV12-3 or TRBV12-4 and TRBJ2-7; TRBD2 matches at 7 bases. The CDR3 covers 15 residues. Trimming took 0 bases from V and 4 from J; bases not matched to a gene: 6. CDR3 sequence reads: CASSLAGGFLYEQYF. In DNA, the CDR3 is TGTGCCAGCAGTTTAGCGGGAGGGTTCCTTTACGAGCAGTACTTC.

This clonotype was observed at least ten times. V gene TRBV2 combines with J gene TRBJ1-3, with D possibly being TRBD1 (5 bases). From germline, CDR1 is SNHLY and CDR2 FYNNEI. Trimming took off 8 bases at V and 2 bases at J, with 10 bases between the two ends. The CDR3 spans 13 residues. CDR3 region: CASRPGPGNTIYF. The CDR3 region has the DNA TGTGCCAGCCGACCGGGACCTGGAAACACCATATATTTT.

This clonotype has at least ten counts. The chain recombines TRBV6-5 with TRBJ2-7; TRBD1 agrees at 7 bases. The J segment lost 3 bases and the V segment lost 8 bases, leaving 7 bases of the junction unmatched. The CDR3 has 13 residues. CDR1 is MNHEY and CDR2 is SVGAGI in the germline V gene. The CDR3 region has the DNA TGTGCCAGCGGATTGACAGGGAGCTACGAGCAGTACTTC. It encodes CASGLTGSYEQYF.

The V gene is TRBV4-1, the J gene TRBJ2-7; D might be TRBD1 (6 bases). The CDR3 spans 16 residues. V was cut by 1 base and J by 7 bases, with 20 bases left in between. Germline CDR1 reads MGHRA; CDR2 reads YSYEKL. This chain's CDR3 is CASSQGVGQRVGEQYF. The CDR3 DNA reads as TGCGCCAGCAGCCAAGGGGTTGGACAGAGGGTGGGGGAGCAGTACTTC.

This clonotype appeared many times. This chain uses TRBV12-3 or TRBV12-4 with TRBJ2-5; 15 nucleotides line up with TRBD2. This CDR3 has 17 residues. Trimming at V came to 6 bases and at J to 1 base, leaving 6 bases not matched to a gene. The DNA of the CDR3 is TGTGCCAGCAGCCAGGGACTAGCGGGAGGCCCCCAAGAGACCCAGTACTTC. As protein: CASSQGLAGGPQETQYF.

The table lists this clonotype with many counts. The rearrangement links TRBV5-1 to TRBJ2-5, with 13 nucleotides matching TRBD2. The CDR3 loop spans 16 amino acids. Germline V gene lookup returns CDR1 SGHRS and CDR2 YFSETQ. Trimming at V came to 0 bases and at J to 5 bases, leaving 4 bases not matched to a gene. This CDR3 is CASSLGTSGSLETQYF. In DNA form, the CDR3 reads TGCGCCAGCAGCTTGGGGACTAGCGGGAGTCTGGAGACCCAGTACTTC.

The chain combines TRBV19 with TRBJ1-2, with TRBD1 matching 10 bases. Germline assignment: CDR1 LNHDA and CDR2 SQIVND (reference sequence). Trimming removed 5 bases from V and 4 bases from J; junction bases left unmatched: 7. The CDR3 consists of 15 residues. This CDR3 reads CASSPWTGGGYGYTF. The CDR3 DNA is TGTGCCAGTAGTCCCTGGACAGGGGGTGGCTATGGCTACACCTTC.

At least ten counts were recorded for this clonotype. The chain employs TRBV15 and TRBJ1-5; 7 nucleotides agree with TRBD1. The CDR3 has 19 amino acids. The germline gives CDR1 LNHNV, CDR2 YYDKDF (reference sequence). V lost 6 bases to trimming and J lost 7 bases; unmatched junction nucleotides: 24. The DNA of the CDR3 is TGTGCCACCAGTCCAATAAGGGGGACAGCGGGGGTAGGGGGCCAGCCCCAGCATTTT. Translation: CATSPIRGTAGVGGQPQHF. Supplemented by reference TRBV15 and TRBJ1-5, the full variable domain reads DAMVIQNPRYQVTQFGKPVTLSCSQTLNHNVMYWYQQKSSQAPKLLFHYYDKDFNNEADTPDNFQSRRPNTSFCFLDIRSPGLGDTAMYLCATSPIRGTAGVGGQPQHFGDGTRLSIL.

This clonotype was recorded at least ten times. The chain is built from TRBV15 and TRBJ1-1, with D possibly TRBD1 on 6 matching bases. Germline values: CDR1 LNHNV, CDR2 YYDKDF (reference sequence). This CDR3 comprises 13 residues. V lost 4 bases and J 4 bases, leaving 10 bases between the germline ends. For the CDR3, the DNA is TGTGCCACCAGCAACCGGGACACCACTGAAGCTTTCTTT. This translates into CATSNRDTTEAFF. Combining the CDR3 with reference TRBV15 and TRBJ1-1 gives the whole variable domain DAMVIQNPRYQVTQFGKPVTLSCSQTLNHNVMYWYQQKSSQAPKLLFHYYDKDFNNEADTPDNFQSRRPNTSFCFLDIRSPGLGDTAMYLCATSNRDTTEAFFGQGTRLTVV.

At least ten counts were recorded for this clonotype. The V gene is TRBV19, the J gene TRBJ2-5; 8 positions agree with TRBD2. CDR1 LNHDA and CDR2 SQIVND come from the germline V gene (reference sequence). The CDR3 contains 14 residues. The V and J ends lost 5 bases and 6 bases, in that order; junction bases with no gene match: 8. DNA of the CDR3: TGTGCCAGTAGTCCCATGGGACTAGAAAAGACCCAGTACTTC. Protein sequence: CASSPMGLEKTQYF.